Presented here are 31 T cell receptor beta chains from one specimen sequenced in a study of beta chain features in type 1 diabetes. Study-level findings and limits: Researchers report that Type 1 diabetes patients had moderately but significantly shorter TCRB CDR3s across all four CD4+ subsets.

Sequencing targeted expressed TCRB transcripts, as all isolated RNA had been reverse transcribed. Generated by immunoSEQ multiplex PCR, the TCRdb table keeps only in-frame clones and is missing some. The data hold nearly 700,000 clones, with 13% observed a single time. These receptors' targets are unknown. The sample consisted of naive CD4+ T cells from blood. The receptors derive from a young man with type 1 diabetes.

The chain links TRBV15 to TRBJ1-5; no firm D call. Germline loops: CDR1 LNHNV, CDR2 YYDKDF (reference sequence). The CDR3 covers 14 residues. V shed 6 bases and J shed 6 bases, with 15 bases lying between them. In DNA form, the CDR3 reads TGTGCCACCAGTCCCCCTCGTGAGAGTCAGCCCCAGCATTTT. This sequence encodes CATSPPRESQPQHF.

The rearrangement joins TRBV30 to TRBJ1-3, with D unresolved. The CDR3 runs 12 residues. Germline lookup yields CDR1 GTSNPN and CDR2 SVGIG (reference sequence). The V gene lost 8 bases and the J gene lost 0 bases, with 8 bases spanning the gap. In nucleotides, the CDR3 is TGTGCCGGGGTATTCTCTGGAAACACCATATATTTT. Amino acid sequence: CAGVFSGNTIYF. Full variable domain (missing parts from reference TRBV30 and TRBJ1-3): SQTIHQWPATLVQPVGSPLSLECTVEGTSNPNLYWYRQAAGRGLQLLFYSVGIGQISSEVPQNLSASRPQDRQFILSSKKLLLSDSGFYLCAGVFSGNTIYFGEGSWLTVV.

Notes on this clone: In this CDR3 the conserved last residue, phenylalanine or tryptophan, is missing, so a read error is likely. V is TRBV30 and J is TRBJ2-7; D uncertain. This CDR3 has 8 amino acids. From germline, CDR1 is GTSNPN and CDR2 SVGIG (reference sequence). Between the trimmed V and J ends, which lost 4 bases and 5 bases, there was a span of 0 bases. The CDR3 reads CAWNEQYL. Here the CDR3 DNA reads TGTGCCTGGAACGAGCAGTACCTC.

In this sample, this clone turned up a few times. This rearrangement joins TRBV4-1 to TRBJ1-1; D not certain. CDR1 is MGHRA, CDR2 YSYEKL, per germline. Trimming cost V 0 bases and J 10 bases, with 18 bases left between them. This CDR3 comprises 15 residues. The CDR3 spells CASSQEEGLTSLAFF. The CDR3 DNA sequence: TGCGCCAGCAGCCAAGAGGAGGGCCTTACATCGCTAGCTTTCTTT.

The sample holds a few counts of this clone. This chain joins TRBV9 and TRBJ1-2; D is unclear. V shed 3 bases and J shed 2 bases, with 11 bases lying between them. Germline V gene lookup returns CDR1 SGDLS and CDR2 YYNGEE. This CDR3 has 14 amino acids. In DNA form, the CDR3 reads TGTGCCAGCAGCGCCTCAACCGGGAACTATGGCTACACCTTC. Its translation is CASSASTGNYGYTF.

The J gene is TRBJ1-2, the V gene TRBV25-1; D gene unclear. Deletions cut 4 bases from V and 8 bases from J, with 14 bases between. The length of the CDR3 is 13 residues. Germline V gene lookup returns CDR1 MGHDK and CDR2 SYGVNS. CDR3 residues: CASSAWETGGYTF. The CDR3 nucleotides read TGTGCCAGCAGTGCCTGGGAAACGGGGGGCTACACCTTC.

The chain joins TRBV30 to TRBJ2-3; 10 nucleotides agree with TRBD2. The CDR3 consists of 14 residues. CDR1 and CDR2 (germline): GTSNPN, SVGIG (reference sequence). Trimming took 3 bases from V and 5 from J; bases not matched to a gene: 5. The CDR3, as DNA: TGTGCCTGGAGGGCCGGGACTAGCGTAGATACGCAGTATTTT. It translates to CAWRAGTSVDTQYF.

The chain employs TRBV9 and TRBJ2-7, with TRBD1 as a possible D gene (7 bases). The ends were cut back, 4 bases at V and 7 bases at J, with 12 bases in the middle. The germline V gene encodes CDR1 SGDLS and CDR2 YYNGEE. CDR3 length: 12 residues. The CDR3 sequence: CASSQTGREQYF. The CDR3, as DNA: TGTGCCAGCAGCCAGACAGGGAGGGAGCAGTACTTC.

The chain uses TRBV27 and TRBJ1-5, with D hard to call. The V and J ends lost 2 bases and 2 bases respectively, with 10 bases between them. Germline V gene lookup returns CDR1 MNHEY and CDR2 SMNVEV (reference sequence). This CDR3 region has 15 residues. The CDR3 loop is CASSLRGGGNQPQHF. In DNA form, the CDR3 reads TGTGCCAGCAGTTTACGGGGTGGTGGCAATCAGCCCCAGCATTTT.

DNA of the CDR3: TGTGCCAGCAGTCAAGGCACTGGCGAGCAGTACTTC. Residues: CASSQGTGEQYF. This chain joins TRBV6-5 and TRBJ2-7, with D unresolved. Germline CDR1 is MNHEY and CDR2 is SVGAGI. The CDR3 consists of 12 residues. Trimming took off 5 bases at V and 6 bases at J, with 11 bases between the two ends.

This clone was counted between two and nine times. The V and J genes are TRBV30 and TRBJ2-1; tentatively, D is TRBD2 (5 bases). V was trimmed by 0 bases and J by 8 bases, leaving 11 bases between them. The CDR3 extends over 13 amino acids. Germline V gene lookup returns CDR1 GTSNPN and CDR2 SVGIG (reference sequence). The CDR3 DNA reads TGTGCCTGGAGTGTCGGTCTAGCCTATGAGCAGTTCTTC. It yields the protein CAWSVGLAYEQFF.

The chain has TRBV6-5 and TRBJ1-1; D might be TRBD1 (5 bases). The germline V gene has CDR1 MNHEY and CDR2 SVGAGI. V gave up 6 bases and J gave up 0 bases, with 11 bases separating them. This CDR3 is built from 14 residues. The CDR3 reads CASRRGLLNTEAFF. CDR3 in DNA: TGTGCCAGCAGAAGGGGACTTCTGAACACTGAAGCTTTCTTT.

The V call is TRBV14, the J call TRBJ2-1; the D gene is possibly TRBD1 (5 bases). The V gene lost 1 base and the J gene lost 3 bases, with 10 bases spanning the gap. Germline assignment: CDR1 SGHDN and CDR2 FVKESK. CDR3 size: 15 residues. The CDR3, as DNA: TGTGCCAGCAGCCAAGTCCCAGGGAACTACAATGAGCAGTTCTTC. It is translated as CASSQVPGNYNEQFF.

This clone was observed a few times. The CDR3 sequence is CAIYRQGGEAFF. CDR3 coding DNA: TGTGCCATCTATCGCCAGGGAGGTGAAGCTTTCTTT. The chain recombines TRBV28 with TRBJ1-1; a weak D match, TRBD1 (5 bases). V dropped 10 bases and J dropped 7 bases, with 16 bases sitting between them. CDR1 MDHEN and CDR2 SYDVKM come from the germline V gene. The CDR3 has 12 residues.

This chain links TRBV25-1 with TRBJ2-2; TRBD2 matches at 9 bases. Trimming took 4 bases from V and 0 from J; bases not matched to a gene: 6. CDR1 and CDR2 from the germline V gene are MGHDK and SYGVNS. This CDR3 region has 17 residues. CDR3 coding DNA: TGTGCCAGCAGTGGGCATAGCGGGGGCCCGAACACCGGGGAGCTGTTTTTT. It translates to CASSGHSGGPNTGELFF.

V usage is TRBV7-3 and J usage is TRBJ2-5; 7 bases match TRBD2. The V gene end was trimmed by 2 bases and the J gene end by 4 bases; junction bases not matched to a gene: 1. The CDR3 is made up of 13 amino acids. Germline V gene lookup returns CDR1 SGHTA and CDR2 FQGTGA. CDR3 sequence reads: CASSLGRGETQYF. CDR3 nucleotide sequence: TGTGCCAGCAGCTTAGGGAGGGGAGAGACCCAGTACTTC.

The rearrangement joins TRBV7-2 to TRBJ1-5; 7 bases are shared with TRBD1. This CDR3 is 15 amino acids long. The V segment lost 2 bases and the J segment 3 bases; nucleotides outside the gene matches: 4. Germline loops: CDR1 SGHTA, CDR2 FQGNSA. CDR3 nucleotide sequence: TGTGCCAGCAGCTTATCGGGACAGAACAATCAGCCCCAGCATTTT. Protein sequence: CASSLSGQNNQPQHF.

CDR3 protein: CASSRLLGDTEAFF. CDR3 nucleotide sequence: TGTGCCAGCAGCCGCTTATTAGGGGACACTGAAGCTTTCTTT. The V call is TRBV7-9, the J call TRBJ1-1, with D tentatively TRBD1 (5 bases). Per the germline V gene, CDR1 is SEHNR and CDR2 is FQNEAQ (reference sequence). The CDR3 length is 14 residues. Trimming removed 5 bases at V and 3 bases at J, with 13 bases between.

The chain joins TRBV2 to TRBJ2-3; a possible D gene is TRBD1 (6 bases). Trimming stripped 4 bases from V and 2 bases from J, with 10 bases between. Germline V gene sequence: CDR1 SNHLY, CDR2 FYNNEI. This CDR3 is 14 amino acids long. CDR3 sequence: CASSVQGFTDTQYF. In nucleotides, the CDR3 is TGTGCCAGCAGTGTACAGGGATTCACAGATACGCAGTATTTT.

The V and J genes are TRBV4-1 and TRBJ2-1; 8 bases map to TRBD2. There are 18 residues in the CDR3. Germline V gives CDR1 MGHRA, CDR2 YSYEKL. Germline trimming cut 3 bases from V and 0 bases from J; bases unmatched to any gene: 10. CDR3 DNA sequence: TGCGCCAGCAGCCACGGCCGCGGGGGGATGTTCTCCTACAATGAGCAGTTCTTC. Its protein is CASSHGRGGMFSYNEQFF.

The sample holds a few counts of this clone. The genes are TRBV30 and TRBJ1-5; TRBD1 matches 8 bases. Germline assignment: CDR1 GTSNPN and CDR2 SVGIG (reference sequence). The CDR3 covers 14 residues. V shed 2 bases and J 6 bases; nucleotides not matched to a gene: 6. CDR3 amino acids: CAWSHRGLSQPQHF. For the CDR3, the DNA is TGTGCCTGGAGTCACAGGGGGTTGAGTCAGCCCCAGCATTTT.

There are a few counts of this clone. This chain joins TRBV2 and TRBJ2-5; D may correspond to TRBD1 or TRBD2 (5 bases each). CDR3 length: 15 amino acids. Trimming took off 7 bases at V and 2 bases at J, with 17 bases between the two ends. Germline lookup yields CDR1 SNHLY and CDR2 FYNNEI. CDR3 coding DNA: TGTGCCAGCACCGAAGACGGGACGGGTCAAGAGACCCAGTACTTC. Translation gives CASTEDGTGQETQYF. Full variable domain (outside the CDR3, taken from reference TRBV2 and TRBJ2-5): EPEVTQTPSHQVTQMGQEVILRCVPISNHLYFYWYRQILGQKVEFLVSFYNNEISEKSEIFDDQFSVERPDGSNFTLKIRSTKLEDSAMYFCASTEDGTGQETQYFGPGTRLLVL.

A few counts support this clone. The chain combines TRBV7-2 with TRBJ2-7, with a possible D match to TRBD2 (5 bases). With 0 bases removed from V and 2 bases from J, the gap between germline ends came to 8 bases. This CDR3 has 14 amino acids. CDR1 is SGHTA, CDR2 FQGNSA, per germline. CDR3 sequence: CASSLAGKPYEQYF. The CDR3 DNA is TGTGCCAGCAGCTTAGCCGGGAAGCCCTACGAGCAGTACTTC.

This clone was detected only a few times. The J gene is TRBJ1-1, the V gene TRBV2, with no clear D. Trimming took off 3 bases at V and 0 bases at J, with 8 bases between the two ends. This CDR3 has 14 amino acids. In germline, CDR1 is SNHLY, CDR2 FYNNEI. The CDR3 protein is CASSDRVMNTEAFF. The DNA of the CDR3 is TGTGCCAGCAGTGATCGGGTTATGAACACTGAAGCTTTCTTT.

The V gene is TRBV28, the J gene TRBJ2-5; 7 positions agree with TRBD1. CDR1 and CDR2 (germline): MDHEN, SYDVKM. V trimming: 3 bases; J trimming: 2 bases; junction bases outside the gene matches: 12. The CDR3 has 17 residues. The CDR3 DNA is TGTGCCAGCAGTTTCGATCTTGGCGACAGGGCGCAAGAGACCCAGTACTTC. It yields the protein CASSFDLGDRAQETQYF.

This sequence joins TRBV7-3 and TRBJ2-5; possibly TRBD1 or TRBD2 for D (5 bases each). This CDR3 has 13 residues. Deletions cut 5 bases from V and 1 base from J, with 8 bases between. CDR1 and CDR2 (germline): SGHTA, FQGTGA. The CDR3, as DNA: TGTGCCAGCAGCCCGGGGACCCAAGAGACCCAGTACTTC. It encodes CASSPGTQETQYF. The whole variable domain, filled in from reference TRBV7-3 and TRBJ2-5, reads GAGVSQTPSNKVTEKGKYVELRCDPISGHTALYWYRQSLGQGPEFLIYFQGTGAADDSGLPNDRFFAVRPEGSVSTLKIQRTERGDSAVYLCASSPGTQETQYFGPGTRLLVL.

This clone was picked up a small number of times. The V call is TRBV28, the J call TRBJ1-1, with 9 bases fitting TRBD1. Per the germline V gene, CDR1 is MDHEN and CDR2 is SYDVKM. V dropped 6 bases and J dropped 1; count of bases not matched to a gene: 6. The CDR3 totals 15 residues. CDR3 nucleotides: TGTGCCAGCAGCCCCCCGGGACAGGGGAACACTGAAGCTTTCTTT. Protein: CASSPPGQGNTEAFF.

As to this clone: It may be a read error: a sequence one base away is much more abundant. The rearrangement links TRBV6-6 to TRBJ2-1; unclear D gene. The CDR3 runs 11 residues. Germline V gene data show CDR1 as MNHNY and CDR2 as SVGAGI (reference sequence). V dropped 6 bases and J dropped 2 bases, with 2 bases sitting between them. The CDR3 reads CASSAYNEQFF. The CDR3 DNA reads as TGTGCCAGCAGCGCCTACAATGAGCAGTTCTTC.

The rearrangement links TRBV23-1 to TRBJ1-1; no definite D call. TRBV23-1 is known as an ORF, though its function is uncertain. Trimming removed 2 bases at V and 1 base at J, with 20 bases between. This CDR3 has 18 amino acids. The CDR3 nucleotides are TGCGCCAGCAGTCAACCCCCTGGAGGGATAAAAGAGAACACTGAAGCTTTCTTT. It yields the protein CASSQPPGGIKENTEAFF.

This clone was counted a few times. CDR3 sequence (DNA): TGCGCCAGCAGCTTGGAAATGGGGAGAGCTGGAAACACCATATATTTT. It translates to CASSLEMGRAGNTIYF. V is TRBV5-1 and J is TRBJ1-3; D call uncertain. The germline CDR1 and CDR2 sequences are SGHRS and YFSETQ. Trimming cost V 0 bases and J 2 bases, with 12 bases left between them. CDR3 length: 16 amino acids.

V is TRBV12-1 and J is TRBJ2-1; TRBD2, the table's D call, lacks a check against the DNA. TRBV12-1 is designated a pseudogene. This CDR3 is 11 amino acids long. The CDR3 spells CASPSGNEQFF. As DNA, the CDR3 is TGTGCCAGCCCCTCCGGTAATGAGCAGTTCTTC.